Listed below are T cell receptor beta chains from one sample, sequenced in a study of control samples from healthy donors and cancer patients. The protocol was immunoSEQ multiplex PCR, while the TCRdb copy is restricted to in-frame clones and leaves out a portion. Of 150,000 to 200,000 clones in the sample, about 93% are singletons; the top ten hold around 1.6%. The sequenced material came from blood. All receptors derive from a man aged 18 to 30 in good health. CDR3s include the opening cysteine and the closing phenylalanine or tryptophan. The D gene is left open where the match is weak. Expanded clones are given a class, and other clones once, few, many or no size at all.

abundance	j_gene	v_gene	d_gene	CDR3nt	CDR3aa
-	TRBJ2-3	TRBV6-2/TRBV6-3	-	TGTGCCAGCAGCCTGGCGCCGGGCACAGATACGCAGTATTTT	CASSLAPGTDTQYF
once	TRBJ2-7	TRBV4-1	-	TGCGCCAGCAGCCAAGAATTGGGGGGCAACTACGAGCAGTACTTC	CASSQELGGNYEQYF
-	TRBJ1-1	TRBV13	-	TGTGCCAGCAGCTCTCGGACAGACTGGAACACTGAAGCTTTCTTT	CASSSRTDWNTEAFF
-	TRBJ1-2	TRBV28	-	TGTGCCAGCAGCATCACTTCAGACAGGTCCGTCTATGGCTACACCTTC	CASSITSDRSVYGYTF
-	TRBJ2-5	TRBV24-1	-	TGTGCCACCAGTGCCTCGGACAGCGGACAAGAGACCCAGTACTTC	CATSASDSGQETQYF
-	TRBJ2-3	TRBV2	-	TGTGCCAGCAGTGTTCAGGGGCCGGGGGATACGCAGTATTTT	CASSVQGPGDTQYF
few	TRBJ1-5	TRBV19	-	TGTGCCAGTAGTGCGTCGGGCGTAGGGACTAATCAGCCCCAGCATTTT	CASSASGVGTNQPQHF
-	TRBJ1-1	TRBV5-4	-	TGTGCCAGCAGCTCGGGGGGAACTGAAGCTTTCTTT	CASSSGGTEAFF
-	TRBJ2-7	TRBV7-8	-	TGTGCCAGCAGCTTAGGTTTTGCGGCCTACGAGCAGTACTTC	CASSLGFAAYEQYF
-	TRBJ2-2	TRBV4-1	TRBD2	TGCGCCAGCAGCCAGGCAACTAGCGGGGGGGCCTTCGGGGAGCTGTTTTTT	CASSQATSGGAFGELFF
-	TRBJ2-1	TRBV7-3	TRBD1	TGTGCCAGCAGCCAACAGGGGGCCAATGAGCAGTTCTTC	CASSQQGANEQFF
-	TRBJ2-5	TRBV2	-	TGTGCCAGCAGTGGGTTAAGGACAAAGGGTGGGGAGACCCAGTACTTC	CASSGLRTKGGETQYF
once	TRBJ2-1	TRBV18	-	TGTGCCAGCTCACCGAAGGGGGGGGCGCCCTACAATGAGCAGTTCTTC	CASSPKGGAPYNEQFF
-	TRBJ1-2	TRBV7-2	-	TGTGCCAGCAGCCTAAGGCAGGGAGATGGCTACACCTTC	CASSLRQGDGYTF
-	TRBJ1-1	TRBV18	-	TGTGCCAGCTCACCGGCGGCACACCAGGGAGCTTTCTTT	CASSPAAHQGAFF
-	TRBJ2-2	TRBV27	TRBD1	TGTGCCAGCAAAAGGGGGCTGACTGACACCGGGGAGCTGTTTTTT	CASKRGLTDTGELFF
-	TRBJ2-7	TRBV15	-	TGTGCCACCAGCAGCCGAACCACTAACTCCTACGAGCAGTACTTC	CATSSRTTNSYEQYF
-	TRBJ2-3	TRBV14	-	TGTGCCAGCAGCCAAATTGATGGATGGGCGGATACGCAGTATTTT	CASSQIDGWADTQYF
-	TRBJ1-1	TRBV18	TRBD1	TGTGCCAGCTCGCAAGGACAGGGAAATATCGCTGAAGCTTTCTTT	CASSQGQGNIAEAFF
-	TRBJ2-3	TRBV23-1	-	TGCGCCAGCAGTCATCCGACACCCCCAGATACGCAGTATTTT	CASSHPTPPDTQYF
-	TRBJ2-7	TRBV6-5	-	TGTGCCAGCAGTCGGGGGGCCCACGAGCAGTACTTC	CASSRGAHEQYF
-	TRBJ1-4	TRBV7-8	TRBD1	TGTGCCAGCAGCTTATTCGGGACAGGGGGCGAAAAACTGTTTTTT	CASSLFGTGGEKLFF
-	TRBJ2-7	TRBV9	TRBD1	TGTGCCAGCAGCGCACAGGGGGCGGGCTACGAGCAGTACTTC	CASSAQGAGYEQYF
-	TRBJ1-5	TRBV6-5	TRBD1	TGTGCCAGCAGTTATGACAGGGGGTTCAATCAGCCCCAGCATTTT	CASSYDRGFNQPQHF
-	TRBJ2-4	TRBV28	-	TGTGCCAGCAGTTTGGGGCAGGGGTTCATTCAGTACTTC	CASSLGQGFIQYF
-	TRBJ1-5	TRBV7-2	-	TGTGCCAGCAGCCCAAGTTATAGCAATCAGCCCCAGCATTTT	CASSPSYSNQPQHF
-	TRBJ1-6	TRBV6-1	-	TGTGCCAGCAGTGCCATCGCAGGGGACGGGAACTCACCCCTCCACTTT	CASSAIAGDGNSPLHF
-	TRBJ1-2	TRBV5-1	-	TGCGCCAGCAGCTTGAGATCGAGAAATCTACGATACACCTTC	CASSLRSRNLRYTF
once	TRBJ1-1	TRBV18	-	TGTGCCAGCTCACCACTCCGGGGGCAGATGAACACTGAAGCTTTCTTT	CASSPLRGQMNTEAFF
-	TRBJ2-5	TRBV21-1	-	TGTGCCAGCAGCAAAACTTTCTGTTCTAGCGGGGGGGTCCAAGAGACCCAGTACTTC	CASSKTFCSSGGVQETQYF
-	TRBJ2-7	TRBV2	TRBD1	TGTGCCAGCACTCGGGACAGAAGTTACGAGCAGTACTTC	CASTRDRSYEQYF
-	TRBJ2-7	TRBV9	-	TGTGCCAGCAGCGTAGGACCCTTAGGGTCCTACGAGCAGTACTTC	CASSVGPLGSYEQYF
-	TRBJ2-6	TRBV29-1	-	TGCAGCGTTGAAGCCAGCTCTGGGGCCAACGTCCTGACTTTC	CSVEASSGANVLTF
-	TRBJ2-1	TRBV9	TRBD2	TGTGCCAGCAGCGCAAATAGCGGGGGGGCCTATGAGCAGTTCTTC	CASSANSGGAYEQFF
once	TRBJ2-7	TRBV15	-	TGTGCCACCAGCAGAGTCCCCGAGGGGGGTAATTCCTACGAGCAGTACTTC	CATSRVPEGGNSYEQYF
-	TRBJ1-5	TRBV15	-	TGTGCCACCAGCAGAGATCGGACTGGGGGCAATCAGCCCCAGCATTTT	CATSRDRTGGNQPQHF
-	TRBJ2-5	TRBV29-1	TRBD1	TGCAGCTTTTTTGGGGCAGGGGGCCAAGAGACCCAGTACTTC	CSFFGAGGQETQYF
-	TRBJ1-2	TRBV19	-	TGTGCCAGTAGTATTACCGGGACACCTTCTTATGGCTACACCTTC	CASSITGTPSYGYTF
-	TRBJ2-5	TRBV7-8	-	TGTGCCAGCAATCCTGGATCAAACCAAGAGACCCAGTACTTC	CASNPGSNQETQYF
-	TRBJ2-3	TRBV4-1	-	TGCGCCAGCAGCCAAGAGCCGGCGGGCCCAAGCACAGATACGCAGTATTTT	CASSQEPAGPSTDTQYF
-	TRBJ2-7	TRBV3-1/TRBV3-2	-	TGTGCCAGCAGCTCCCAATACGGGGGCAGGTACGAGCAGTACTTC	CASSSQYGGRYEQYF
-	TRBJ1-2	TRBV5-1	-	TGCGCCAGCAGCTTGGGGGTAGGGTTAAACTATGGCTACACCTTC	CASSLGVGLNYGYTF
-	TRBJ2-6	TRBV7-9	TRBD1	TGTGCCAGCAGTTCTAACAGGGGCTCTGGGGCCAACGTCCTGACTTTC	CASSSNRGSGANVLTF
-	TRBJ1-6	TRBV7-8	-	TGTGCCAGCAGCCTAGGGGTATTTGGTTCACCCCTCCACTTT	CASSLGVFGSPLHF
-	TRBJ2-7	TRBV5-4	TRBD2	TGTGCCAGCAGCCAAAAGACTAGCGGGAACTACGAGCAGTACTTC	CASSQKTSGNYEQYF
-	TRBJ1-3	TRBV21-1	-	TGTGCCAGCAATTCTATCTCTGGAAACACCATATATTTT	CASNSISGNTIYF
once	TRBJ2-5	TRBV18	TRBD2	TGTGCCAGCTCACCAACAGGACTAGCCAGAGAGACCCAGTACTTC	CASSPTGLARETQYF
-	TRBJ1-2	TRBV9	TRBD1	TGTGCCAGCAGCGCTAGACAGGGGGCAAAGGGCTACACCTTC	CASSARQGAKGYTF